The present T cell receptor beta chain was sequenced within a study of T cell responses to AZD1222 COVID-19 vaccine. The data were produced by immunoSEQ multiplex PCR, yet TCRdb's version contains in-frame clones alone and is incomplete. The sample has about 140,000 clones. Germline trimming cut 3 bases from V and 2 bases from J; bases unmatched to any gene: 18. The CDR3 has 19 residues. Germline CDR1 and CDR2: MRHNA and SNTAGT. Whole-study results and caveats: Baseline serostatus was positive in only a handful of AZD1222 recipients. Reports indicate that nearly half of spike-specific TCRs are directed at unmutated variant regions.

To note about this clone: Its specificity is not known.

The J gene is TRBJ1-2, the V gene TRBV6-4; TRBD1 aligns across 7 bases. The sequence was obtained from an adult in good health. The specimen sequenced was peripheral blood. The CDR3 bases are TGTGCCAGCAGTGAGAAAACCACAGGGGCCGACCCATTAAACTATGGCTACACCTTC. This sequence encodes CASSEKTTGADPLNYGYTF.